The entry that follows covers one TCR beta chain sequence. Its matching antigen is unknown. CD45RO-CCR7+CD27+CD95- was the phenotype of naive CD8+ T cells. This CDR3 region has 13 residues. CDR1 and CDR2 from the germline V gene are MNHEY and SVGAGI. The data belong to a study of CXCR3-negative and CXCR3-positive naive CD8 T cells. In the study overall: Each library held about 1.5 +/- 0.3 million TRB reads, approximately 140 million in total.

Overall study results and limits: More hydrophobic TRB CDR3s were found in CXCR3-positive naive cells than in CXCR3-negative naive cells. Naive CXCR3-positive and CXCR3-negative cells shared similar TRBV-TRBJ usage, unlike memory cells.

It was by 5' RACE with UMI labels that the TRB cDNA libraries were prepared. With the 5' RACE reads reprocessed, TCRdb shows one record per CDR3 protein and no DNA. Recorded here are over 100,000 distinct CDR3 sequences; the top ten clones represent about 0.44%. The sample consisted of naive CXCR3- CD8+ T cells from blood. Subset reported: CD45RO-CCR7+CD27+CD95- naive CD8+ T cells lacking CXCR3 (TNR3-). The sequence derives from a human donor in good health. Some clones in this sample may be carry-over from other donors' samples. The chain uses TRBV6-5 and TRBJ2-7; TCRdb proposes TRBD1, but this gene call is untestable without DNA. The CDR3 protein is CASSYSSGQEQYF.